The entry below describes one TCR beta chain. The CDR3 length is 14 residues. The junction had 3 bases not matched to a gene; V was cut back by 4 bases and J by 1 base. CDR1 and CDR2 (germline): SGHRS, YFSETQ. The sample is drawn from a study of OX40 agonist ivuxolimab in advanced cancers. On the study more broadly: Prior checkpoint blockade (anti-PD-1, anti-PD-L1 or anti-CTLA-4) was permitted; approximately 40% had it. Patients achieving partial responses numbered three: one hepatocellular carcinoma case and two cutaneous melanoma cases.

The method was immunoSEQ multiplex PCR; TCRdb's version includes in-frame clones alone and lacks a portion of them. The data contain over 65,000 clones, approximately 90% of them singletons. The clonotype originates from an adult with an advanced solid tumor such as melanoma, head and neck, liver or kidney cancer. This sequence joins TRBV5-1 and TRBJ1-1; 8 bases map to TRBD1. Sequencing used CD4+ or CD8+ T cells sorted from blood, obtained in a trial of the OX40 agonist ivuxolimab. The CDR3 spells CASSLRGRNTEAFF. The CDR3 DNA sequence: TGCGCCAGCAGCCTCAGGGGGCGGAACACTGAAGCTTTCTTT.